This T cell receptor beta chain is from a study of blood T cell repertoires in COVID-19. Across the whole study: The study drew acute and convalescent COVID-19 samples from the United States, Italy and Spain. T cells, B-cell-depleted T cells, or PBMCs provided the cDNA or gDNA that served as material.

Original processing notes: Estimation of nucleated cell counts relied on the amplification of reference gene primers. Repertoires were generated with immunoSEQ multiplex PCR, while TCRdb's copy carries only in-frame clones and drops some. Clone size and the V and J calls come from that table; the DNA yielded D and trimming. The sample shows over 250,000 clones, 88% of them seen only once. Germline V gives CDR1 WSHSY, CDR2 SAAADI. The CDR3 spans 15 residues. The V segment lost 4 bases and the J segment 6 bases; nucleotides outside the gene matches: 8. Sequencing input: peripheral blood. The V and J genes are TRBV10-2 and TRBJ1-5; the match to TRBD1 covers 8 bases. The sequence derives from a man aged 60 to 69 who had recovered from COVID-19. CDR3 residues: CASSATTGDGQPQHF. CDR3 sequence (DNA): TGCGCCAGCAGTGCCACGACAGGGGACGGTCAGCCCCAGCATTTT.